This TCR beta chain was captured by sequencing in a study of blood T cells in healthy people across ages. The CDR3 runs to 13 residues. CDR1 and CDR2 from the germline V gene are SGHTA and FQGNSA. This clonotype has a handful of counts. Total RNA, at least 5.5 micrograms per sample, came from PBMCs. It was with a sample-barcoded 5' primer and a J-beta primer mix that a second PCR of roughly 6 to 12 cycles was run. TCRdb re-derived calls from the 5' RACE reads in MiXCR, one entry per CDR3 protein. The sample has roughly 800,000 distinct CDR3 sequences, roughly 60% seen once. The receptor was derived from a man between 25 and 39 years old in good health. The source material was blood. J is TRBJ2-7 and V is TRBV7-2, with TRBD2 as a possible D gene (6 bases). The last part of the DNA fits TRBJ2-5 better; the J call may be wrong. CDR3 sequence reads: CASSLGGRGTQYF. For the CDR3, the DNA is TGTGCCAGCAGCTTGGGGGGTAGAGGGACCCAGTACTTC.